These T cell receptor beta chains were read from a single sample in a study of regulatory T cells in long-lasting Graves disease. TCRdb independently ran MiXCR on the multiplex PCR reads; one entry per CDR3 protein. The sample has around 460,000 distinct CDR3 sequences, around a fifth seen once. Sample: peripheral blood mononuclear cells (PBMCs), taken when the disease was refractory, from a patient treated with antithyroid drugs. The source is a female donor with Graves disease. Each CDR3 is given with its conserved first and last residue. Fields, in order: V gene, J gene, D gene, CDR3 protein. A D gene is named only where the DNA matches it firmly.

V gene: TRBV9
J gene: TRBJ2-7
D gene: -
CDR3 protein: CASSVAPDTFYEQYF

V gene: TRBV29-1
J gene: TRBJ2-2
D gene: -
CDR3 protein: CSVDWVGAGELFF

V gene: TRBV20-1
J gene: TRBJ2-6
D gene: TRBD1
CDR3 protein: CSATSGGSGANALTF

V gene: TRBV5-1
J gene: TRBJ1-3
D gene: -
CDR3 protein: CASSSSGDGNTIYF

V gene: TRBV29-1
J gene: TRBJ2-5
D gene: -
CDR3 protein: CSDLPQGPSPGRQETQYF

V gene: TRBV27
J gene: TRBJ1-1
D gene: -
CDR3 protein: CASSLERGVWTEAFF

V gene: TRBV19
J gene: TRBJ1-2
D gene: -
CDR3 protein: CASTPAGRDYGYTF

V gene: TRBV20-1
J gene: TRBJ2-5
D gene: -
CDR3 protein: CSARDPGKETQYF

V gene: TRBV9
J gene: TRBJ1-1
D gene: -
CDR3 protein: CASSERMRNTEAFF

V gene: TRBV3-1
J gene: TRBJ1-1
D gene: TRBD1
CDR3 protein: CASRKGTGAWMNTEAFF

V gene: TRBV15
J gene: TRBJ1-2
D gene: -
CDR3 protein: CATSRETGRAGYTF

V gene: TRBV20-1
J gene: TRBJ2-7
D gene: -
CDR3 protein: CSAEQFPPSVWEQYF

V gene: TRBV3-1
J gene: TRBJ1-2
D gene: TRBD1
CDR3 protein: CASSQSSDRGPGYTF

V gene: TRBV6-1
J gene: TRBJ1-2
D gene: -
CDR3 protein: CASTPAGITPNYGYTF

V gene: TRBV11-3
J gene: TRBJ1-1
D gene: -
CDR3 protein: CASSLEVDTEAFF

V gene: TRBV9
J gene: TRBJ2-7
D gene: -
CDR3 protein: CASSVSGQFSSYEQYF

V gene: TRBV6-2/TRBV6-3
J gene: TRBJ1-1
D gene: -
CDR3 protein: CASGLSRQTGTEAFF

V gene: TRBV7-9
J gene: TRBJ1-5
D gene: TRBD1
CDR3 protein: CASSFTGVGQPQHF

V gene: TRBV13
J gene: TRBJ2-3
D gene: -
CDR3 protein: CASSLTRGVLRPDTQYF

V gene: TRBV6-5
J gene: TRBJ1-1
D gene: -
CDR3 protein: CASSYGRARTEAFF

V gene: TRBV5-4
J gene: TRBJ1-1
D gene: TRBD1
CDR3 protein: CASSVEGTGVNTEAFF

V gene: TRBV10-3
J gene: TRBJ2-5
D gene: TRBD2
CDR3 protein: CAISDSGGRETQYF

V gene: TRBV7-9
J gene: TRBJ1-1
D gene: -
CDR3 protein: CASSARGEAEAFF

V gene: TRBV24-1
J gene: TRBJ2-5
D gene: -
CDR3 protein: CATSERGWETQYF

V gene: TRBV20-1
J gene: TRBJ1-2
D gene: -
CDR3 protein: CSAKGTFLSQNPYGYTF

V gene: TRBV15
J gene: TRBJ2-7
D gene: -
CDR3 protein: CATSRDRREYEQYF

V gene: TRBV20-1
J gene: TRBJ2-5
D gene: TRBD2
CDR3 protein: CSARELAGTQETQYF

V gene: TRBV2
J gene: TRBJ2-3
D gene: TRBD2
CDR3 protein: CASSELASGGLQPGSTDTQYF

V gene: TRBV7-2
J gene: TRBJ2-7
D gene: -
CDR3 protein: CASSWEGISRDKPYEQYF

V gene: TRBV10-3
J gene: TRBJ2-5
D gene: -
CDR3 protein: CAISESYRLAPGETQYF

V gene: TRBV29-1
J gene: TRBJ1-2
D gene: -
CDR3 protein: CSVSGGGAGGYTF

V gene: TRBV7-6
J gene: TRBJ1-1
D gene: -
CDR3 protein: CASSFHRITEAFF

V gene: TRBV30
J gene: TRBJ2-5
D gene: TRBD2
CDR3 protein: CAWTRGGMGQETQYF

V gene: TRBV15
J gene: TRBJ1-2
D gene: TRBD1
CDR3 protein: CATSPRTGNGYTF

V gene: TRBV30
J gene: TRBJ1-1
D gene: -
CDR3 protein: CAWSAESTEAFF

V gene: TRBV6-2/TRBV6-3
J gene: TRBJ1-1
D gene: -
CDR3 protein: CASSLLHEGTEAFF

V gene: TRBV6-6
J gene: TRBJ1-2
D gene: -
CDR3 protein: CASSYSAGTLRANYGYTF

V gene: TRBV27
J gene: TRBJ1-4
D gene: TRBD1
CDR3 protein: CASSPRGLGEEKLFF

V gene: TRBV6-1
J gene: TRBJ1-1
D gene: -
CDR3 protein: CASSTVNTEAFF

V gene: TRBV15
J gene: TRBJ2-3
D gene: -
CDR3 protein: CATRAGAMDTQYF

V gene: TRBV28
J gene: TRBJ2-4
D gene: -
CDR3 protein: CASREQGGKNIQYF

V gene: TRBV24-1
J gene: TRBJ2-2
D gene: -
CDR3 protein: CATSDLGGRGGELFF

V gene: TRBV7-2
J gene: TRBJ2-7
D gene: TRBD2
CDR3 protein: CASSYRAGGGEQYF